One and the same sample provided the 31 T cell receptor beta chains below, sequenced in a study of monozygotic twins with inflammatory bowel disease. Each CDR3 protein gets one entry in TCRdb, which reprocessed the 5' RACE reads and gives no DNA. This repertoire includes under 200,000 distinct CDR3 sequences. Sequencing was performed on blood. These receptors were obtained from a human donor with ulcerative colitis or Crohn's disease, or a healthy co-twin of an affected twin (not recorded which).

The chain has TRBV11-2 and TRBJ2-5; TCRdb's D gene call, TRBD2, goes unchecked for lack of DNA. The CDR3 contains 15 residues. Germline CDR1 reads SGHAT; CDR2 reads FQNNGV. CDR3 protein: CASSFGGRPQVTQYF.

The CDR3 here is CASSLVSRGLETQYF. This chain uses TRBV28 with TRBJ2-5; TCRdb's D gene call, TRBD2, goes unchecked for lack of DNA. CDR1 is MDHEN, CDR2 SYDVKM, per germline. There are 15 residues in the CDR3.

The rearrangement uses TRBV6-5 and TRBJ1-5; TCRdb selects TRBD1, and the lack of DNA leaves this call unchecked. The CDR3 spans 15 residues. Looked up from germline, CDR1 is MNHEY and CDR2 is SVGAGI. CDR3 amino acids: CASSYTNRANQPQHF.

This chain uses TRBV12-2 with TRBJ1-5; the TRBD1 assignment by TCRdb is unverifiable without DNA. TRBV12-2 is flagged as a pseudogene. The CDR3 extends over 19 amino acids. This chain's CDR3 is CASRFPKERQGHSNQPQHF.

The rearrangement joins TRBV5-4 to TRBJ1-2. The CDR3 has 13 residues. Germline V CDR1 and CDR2: SGHNT, YYREEE (reference sequence). CDR3 loop: CASSSPALYGYTF.

The CDR3 spells CATSRDPGGGYEQYF. This chain joins TRBV15 and TRBJ2-7; TCRdb selects TRBD1, and the lack of DNA leaves this call unchecked. The CDR3 runs 15 residues. CDR1 LNHNV and CDR2 YYDKDF come from the germline V gene (reference sequence). The variable domain in full, completed from reference TRBV15 and TRBJ2-7, reads DAMVIQNPRYQVTQFGKPVTLSCSQTLNHNVMYWYQQKSSQAPKLLFHYYDKDFNNEADTPDNFQSRRPNTSFCFLDIRSPGLGDTAMYLCATSRDPGGGYEQYFGPGTRLTVT.

This chain joins TRBV5-1 and TRBJ1-1; checking the TCRdb D call of TRBD1 is not possible without DNA. The CDR3 extends over 14 amino acids. Germline CDR1 reads SGHRS; CDR2 reads YFSETQ. The CDR3 loop is CASSLGGANTEAFF.

J is TRBJ2-4 and V is TRBV5-1. Germline V gene lookup returns CDR1 SGHRS and CDR2 YFSETQ. CDR3 length: 13 amino acids. The CDR3 sequence is CASSLEWGNIQYF.

J is TRBJ2-3 and V is TRBV20-1; TCRdb gives TRBD2 as the D gene, but with no DNA this cannot be confirmed. Germline CDR1 DFQATT, CDR2 SNEGSKA (reference sequence). This CDR3 is built from 15 residues. This CDR3 is CSARKRESWTDTQYF.

The rearrangement joins TRBV5-1 to TRBJ2-1; TCRdb reports TRBD2, a call that lacks DNA to check it against. The CDR3 covers 15 residues. Germline CDR1 reads SGHRS; CDR2 reads YFSETQ. CDR3 in amino acids: CASSLTSGRAYEQFF.

V is TRBV5-4 and J is TRBJ2-7; TCRdb gives TRBD2 as the D gene, but with no DNA this cannot be confirmed. From germline, CDR1 is SGHNT and CDR2 YYREEE (reference sequence). The CDR3 has 15 amino acids. The CDR3 sequence is CASSLGVAGAYEQYF.

The V gene is TRBV4-1, the J gene TRBJ2-1; TCRdb indicates TRBD1, and absent DNA this call remains unverified. The length of the CDR3 is 18 residues. Germline CDR1 reads MGHRA; CDR2 reads YSYEKL. CDR3 residues: CASSQVPQGARSYNEQFF.

The J gene is TRBJ2-3, the V gene TRBV7-2; the D call of TRBD2 rests on TCRdb alone, since no DNA is present to check it. The CDR3 has 17 amino acids. Germline assignment: CDR1 SGHTA and CDR2 FQGNSA. This CDR3 reads CASSSPLAGGVTDTQYF.

The chain employs TRBV28 and TRBJ2-1; TCRdb's D gene call, TRBD1, goes unchecked for lack of DNA. This CDR3 comprises 13 residues. Germline CDR1 is MDHEN and CDR2 is SYDVKM. CDR3 sequence: CASITPGVNEQFF.

The chain couples TRBV12-3 or TRBV12-4 to TRBJ1-6; the D call from TCRdb, TRBD1, cannot be confirmed without DNA. The CDR3 sequence is 18 residues long. CDR3 amino acids: CASSFGGRTSSYNSPLHF.

This CDR3 reads CASSYSASDNSPPHF. The chain is built from TRBV6-5 and TRBJ1-6. The CDR3 sequence is 15 residues long. The germline CDR1 and CDR2 sequences are MNHEY and SVGAGI.

This rearrangement joins TRBV24-1 to TRBJ2-7; TCRdb's D gene call, TRBD1, goes unchecked for lack of DNA. Germline values: CDR1 KGHDR, CDR2 SFDVKD. The CDR3 runs 12 residues. This CDR3 is CATGTDSYEQYF.

The gene calls are TRBV6-1 and TRBJ2-5; TCRdb names TRBD2, which stays unverified in the absence of DNA. This CDR3 spans 14 amino acids. Germline CDR1 is MNHNS and CDR2 is SASEGT. This chain's CDR3 is CASRLAEFKRAQYF.

The chain is built from TRBV10-3 and TRBJ2-5; TCRdb calls TRBD2, which cannot be checked without DNA. Germline values: CDR1 ENHRY, CDR2 SYGVKD. This CDR3 comprises 13 residues. CDR3: CAISDGGEETQYF.

V gene TRBV18 combines with J gene TRBJ2-3; absent DNA, TCRdb's TRBD2 call cannot be checked. The CDR3 spans 15 residues. Germline values: CDR1 KGHSH, CDR2 LQKENI. Here the CDR3 reads CASSATSGDTDTQYF.

V gene TRBV5-6 combines with J gene TRBJ2-4. CDR3 length: 14 amino acids. Germline CDR1 and CDR2: SGHDT and YYEEEE. CDR3 protein: CASSQRVAKNIQYF.

The chain has TRBV10-3 and TRBJ1-5; TCRdb selects TRBD1, and the lack of DNA leaves this call unchecked. The CDR3 extends over 14 amino acids. CDR1 is ENHRY, CDR2 SYGVKD, per germline. The CDR3: CAIGGTGHNQPQHF.

V usage is TRBV5-1 and J usage is TRBJ2-3. CDR1 and CDR2 (germline): SGHRS, YFSETQ. This CDR3 has 12 amino acids. The CDR3 reads CASSLNTDTQYF. The full variable domain, in which reference TRBV5-1 and TRBJ2-3 provide the parts outside the CDR3, is KAGVTQTPRYLIKTRGQQVTLSCSPISGHRSVSWYQQTPGQGLQFLFEYFSETQRNKGNFPGRFSGRQFSNSRSEMNVSTLELGDSALYLCASSLNTDTQYFGPGTRLTVL.

J is TRBJ2-2 and V is TRBV7-2; there is no DNA to check the TCRdb D call of TRBD1. The CDR3 sequence is 16 residues long. Looked up from germline, CDR1 is SGHTA and CDR2 is FQGNSA. The CDR3 reads CASSLASRVDTGELFF.

This chain joins TRBV5-1 and TRBJ1-2; checking the TCRdb D call of TRBD1 is not possible without DNA. Germline lookup yields CDR1 SGHRS and CDR2 YFSETQ. The CDR3 has 16 residues. The CDR3 protein is CASSLDGGRVGYGYTF.

The chain carries TRBV24-1 and TRBJ2-7; TCRdb designates TRBD2, a call that cannot be tested without DNA. This CDR3 comprises 15 residues. CDR1 is KGHDR and CDR2 is SFDVKD in the germline V gene. CDR3 amino acids: CATSDPGRGLHEQYF.

The chain links TRBV12-3 or TRBV12-4 to TRBJ1-2; checking the TCRdb D call of TRBD1 is not possible without DNA. This CDR3 has 15 residues. The CDR3 is CASSRRTGGLDGYTF.

This chain connects TRBV10-3 to TRBJ2-7; TCRdb picks TRBD1, but there is no DNA to check that call. CDR1 is ENHRY and CDR2 is SYGVKD in the germline V gene. This CDR3 has 14 amino acids. CDR3 loop: CAISGDRQGSEQYF.

V and J are TRBV9 and TRBJ2-7; the TCRdb call, TRBD1, lacks DNA for checking. Germline assignment: CDR1 SGDLS and CDR2 YYNGEE. The CDR3 is 15 amino acids. CDR3 amino acids: CASSVGETGLYEQYF. Using reference TRBV9 and TRBJ2-7 for the parts outside the CDR3, the full variable domain is DSGVTQTPKHLITATGQRVTLRCSPRSGDLSVYWYQQSLDQGLQFLIQYYNGEERAKGNILERFSAQQFPDLHSELNLSSLELGDSALYFCASSVGETGLYEQYFGPGTRLTVT.

The chain carries TRBV6-5 and TRBJ2-5; TCRdb reports TRBD1, a call that lacks DNA to check it against. CDR3 length: 14 residues. Germline V gene data show CDR1 as MNHEY and CDR2 as SVGAGI. The CDR3 loop is CASSYRGRVETQYF.

The V call is TRBV5-1, the J call TRBJ2-7; the D gene TCRdb calls, TRBD1, cannot be checked with no DNA. Germline CDR1 and CDR2: SGHRS and YFSETQ. The CDR3 loop spans 14 amino acids. The CDR3 region is CASSQGTGAYEQYF.